This T cell receptor beta chain was profiled in a study of blood T cell repertoires in COVID-19. Profiled with immunoSEQ multiplex PCR; TCRdb holds only in-frame clones, not every one. Altogether nearly 250,000 clones are present, just under 85% being singletons, with the ten largest covering 1.5% to 2%. Trimming removed 0 bases from V and 1 base from J, with 5 bases in between. The CDR3 spans 14 residues. Per germline, CDR1 LNHNV and CDR2 YYDKDF (reference sequence). The origin of this receptor is a woman older than 75 with acute or convalescent COVID-19. What was sequenced was peripheral blood. The chain carries TRBV15 and TRBJ2-3; no clear D gene. In DNA form, the CDR3 reads TGTGCCACCAGCAGAGATCAGGGCACAGATACGCAGTATTTT. This translates into CATSRDQGTDTQYF.